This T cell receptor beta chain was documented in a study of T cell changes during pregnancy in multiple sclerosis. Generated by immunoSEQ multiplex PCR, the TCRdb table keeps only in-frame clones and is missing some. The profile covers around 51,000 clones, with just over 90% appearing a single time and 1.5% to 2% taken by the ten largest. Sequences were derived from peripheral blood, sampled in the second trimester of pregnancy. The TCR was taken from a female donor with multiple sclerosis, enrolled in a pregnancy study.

As DNA, the CDR3 is TGCGCCAGCTGGGAGCGAAGCTCTACCCACTACGAGCAGTACTTC. Amino acids: CASWERSSTHYEQYF. The chain combines TRBV10-2 with TRBJ2-7; D is possibly TRBD2 (5 bases). The CDR3 has 15 residues. Per germline, CDR1 WSHSY and CDR2 SAAADI. The V end was cut by 8 bases, the J end by 3 bases, with 20 bases between.